The clone carrying this T cell receptor beta chain was seen only once. Its antigen is currently unknown. The entry originates in a study of T cells in localized non-small cell lung cancer. General observations from the study: Appearing in adjacent lung were a median approximately 57 of the top 100 tumor clones. Uninvolved adjacent lung showed the highest T cell clonality, exceeding tumor. Longer survival (overall) was linked to higher T cell density in blood. Heterogeneity remains possible, as sequencing covered one tumor region only.

The CDR3 length is 12 residues. Germline CDR1 reads MNHEY; CDR2 reads SMNVEV (reference sequence). V lost 2 bases and J 9 bases, leaving 11 bases between the germline ends. Clones were sequenced by immunoSEQ multiplex PCR, and TCRdb holds only the in-frame ones, with some missing. The table records roughly 39,000 clones, roughly 86% of them present only once. The sequences come from peripheral blood, collected before any cancer treatment. The clonotype comes from a man aged 18 to 49 with stage I lung adenocarcinoma. V gene TRBV27 combines with J gene TRBJ2-7, with a possible D match to TRBD2 (7 bases). CDR3 amino acids: CASSLLGGRQYF. CDR3 coding DNA: TGTGCCAGCAGTTTACTCGGGGGGCGGCAGTACTTC.